This TCR beta chain appears in the sequencing data of a study of CD8 T cells in ankylosing spondylitis. This clonotype appeared many times. V was trimmed by 8 bases and J by 1 base, leaving 6 bases between them. There are 13 residues in the CDR3. TCRdb re-called the 5' RACE reads through MiXCR, storing one row per CDR3 protein. This repertoire shows roughly 120,000 distinct CDR3 sequences, about 6.4% found once; its top ten account for 9% to 15%. The receptor was derived from a male donor with ankylosing spondylitis or in good health (not recorded which). The genes are TRBV12-3 or TRBV12-4 and TRBJ2-6; D is unresolved. The sequencing sample was made of blood, either unsorted or a sorted T cell fraction (not recorded which). CDR3 sequence: CASYLSGANVLTF. CDR3 DNA: TGTGCCAGCTACCTTTCTGGGGCCAACGTCCTGACTTTC.